The 15 T cell receptor beta chains listed next were all sequenced from one sample in a study of T cells after posttransplantation cyclophosphamide. Profiled with immunoSEQ multiplex PCR; TCRdb holds only in-frame clones, not every one. Sampling found roughly 42,000 clones, none seen once. Material for sequencing was PBMCs. These receptors all come from a woman between 45 and 60 years old in good health and a related stem cell transplant donor.

This clone came up many times. This chain's CDR3 is CASSLAGARSYEQYF. For the CDR3, the DNA is TGCGCCAGCAGCTTGGCAGGGGCCCGCTCCTACGAGCAGTACTTC. This rearrangement joins TRBV5-1 to TRBJ2-7; D may be TRBD1 (6 bases). This CDR3 is built from 15 residues. Between the trimmed V and J ends, which lost 0 bases and 0 bases, there was a span of 10 bases. Germline V CDR1 and CDR2: SGHRS, YFSETQ.

The rearrangement uses TRBV30 and TRBJ1-2, with D possibly matching TRBD1 (6 bases). In germline, CDR1 is GTSNPN, CDR2 SVGIG (reference sequence). CDR3 length: 16 amino acids. V was shortened by 1 base and J by 0 bases, with 15 bases between the two germline ends. The CDR3 is CAWSAWGGQANYGYTF. For the CDR3, the DNA is TGTGCCTGGAGTGCCTGGGGGGGCCAAGCTAACTATGGCTACACCTTC.

In this sample, this clone turned up many times. V and J are TRBV5-1 and TRBJ1-1; no reliable D call. Trimming left V 3 bases short and J 5 bases short, with 17 bases between. Germline V CDR1 and CDR2: SGHRS, YFSETQ. The CDR3 contains 15 residues. CDR3 amino acids: CASSWALGGRTEAFF. The CDR3 DNA reads as TGCGCCAGCAGCTGGGCCCTAGGCGGGAGGACTGAAGCTTTCTTT.

This clone was counted ten times or more. The V call is TRBV10-2, the J call TRBJ2-1; 13 bases are a match to TRBD2. V was pared by 6 bases and J by 7 bases, with 6 bases of the junction left unmatched. Germline CDR1 is WSHSY and CDR2 is SAAADI. This CDR3 is 15 amino acids long. In DNA form, the CDR3 reads TGCGCCAGCAGAACTAGCGGGGGGGCCTTGAATGAGCAGTTCTTC. Translating gives CASRTSGGALNEQFF.

This clone was recorded many times. The chain couples TRBV11-3 to TRBJ2-7, with D unresolved. V shed 0 bases and J shed 2 bases, with 2 bases lying between them. Germline values: CDR1 SGHNT, CDR2 YENEEA. The CDR3 length is 12 residues. The CDR3 sequence is CASSLDTYEQYF. CDR3 sequence (DNA): TGTGCCAGCAGCTTAGATACCTACGAGCAGTACTTC.

In this sample, this clone turned up many times. The chain uses TRBV15 and TRBJ2-2, with 11 nucleotides matching TRBD2. In germline, CDR1 is LNHNV, CDR2 YYDKDF (reference sequence). The CDR3 spans 18 residues. V trimming: 1 base; J trimming: 2 bases; junction bases outside the gene matches: 6. CDR3 loop: CATSRAYRLAGNTGELFF. CDR3 sequence (DNA): TGTGCCACCAGCAGAGCTTACCGACTAGCGGGAAACACCGGGGAGCTGTTTTTT.

This clone was counted at least ten times. The chain uses TRBV15 and TRBJ2-7, with D maybe TRBD1 (6 bases). Germline loops: CDR1 LNHNV, CDR2 YYDKDF (reference sequence). V was cut by 0 bases and J by 7 bases, with 13 bases left in between. The CDR3 runs to 14 residues. The CDR3: CATSRERGWWEQYF. The CDR3 nucleotides are TGTGCCACCAGCAGAGAGAGGGGGTGGTGGGAGCAGTACTTC.

This clone was recorded many times. The chain carries TRBV30 and TRBJ1-4; possibly TRBD1 for D (6 bases). This CDR3 contains 13 residues. The germline V and J ends were trimmed by 4 bases and 4 bases, with 10 bases remaining between them. Germline loops: CDR1 GTSNPN, CDR2 SVGIG (reference sequence). CDR3 in amino acids: CAWTGQINEKLFF. The CDR3 bases are TGTGCCTGGACCGGACAGATTAATGAAAAACTGTTTTTT.

This clone was detected ten times or more. The chain employs TRBV5-5 and TRBJ1-3; possibly TRBD1 for D (5 bases). Trimming cost V 0 bases and J 3 bases, with 13 bases left between them. Looked up from germline, CDR1 is SGHKS and CDR2 is YYEKEE (reference sequence). There are 16 residues in the CDR3. The CDR3 bases are TGTGCCAGCAGCTTGGGGGCAGGGAAGAGTGGAAACACCATATATTTT. Protein: CASSLGAGKSGNTIYF.

The sample holds many counts of this clone. V is TRBV7-9 and J is TRBJ2-2, with D hard to call. Germline lookup yields CDR1 SEHNR and CDR2 FQNEAQ (reference sequence). Trimming shortened V by 0 bases and J by 11 bases, and 10 bases separated the two germline ends. The CDR3 sequence is 13 residues long. The CDR3 DNA reads as TGTGCCAGCAGCTTAGCGCAGGTCAATGAGCTGTTTTTT. Translation gives CASSLAQVNELFF.

This clone appeared many times. The rearrangement links TRBV5-1 to TRBJ1-1; maybe TRBD1 (5 bases). This CDR3 spans 15 amino acids. Trimming stripped 0 bases from V and 1 base from J, with 10 bases between. Germline values: CDR1 SGHRS, CDR2 YFSETQ. CDR3 amino acids: CASSLASGTNTEAFF. The CDR3 DNA reads as TGCGCCAGCAGCTTGGCCAGCGGGACGAACACTGAAGCTTTCTTT.

This clone occurred many times. This chain joins TRBV5-1 and TRBJ1-3, with D possibly TRBD1 on 5 matching bases. The CDR3 extends over 17 amino acids. In germline, CDR1 is SGHRS, CDR2 YFSETQ. V lost 0 bases to trimming and J lost 0 bases, with 13 bases between them. The CDR3 loop reads CASSLGPGGLSGNTIYF. The CDR3 region has the DNA TGCGCCAGCAGCTTGGGTCCCGGGGGACTCTCTGGAAACACCATATATTTT.

This clone appeared many times. The V call is TRBV9, the J call TRBJ2-7; 8 nucleotides agree with TRBD1. Losses at the gene ends were 5 bases for V and 5 bases for J; bases not matched to a gene: 12. Germline V gene data show CDR1 as SGDLS and CDR2 as YYNGEE. The CDR3 sequence is 15 residues long. The CDR3 DNA reads as TGTGCCAGCAGTGATGGCCGGGACAGGCTACACGAGCAGTACTTC. Protein: CASSDGRDRLHEQYF.

This clone appeared many times. This sequence joins TRBV15 and TRBJ2-1; D may be TRBD1 or TRBD2 (7 bases each). V was trimmed by 7 bases and J by 2 bases, leaving 12 bases between them. This CDR3 comprises 14 residues. The germline gives CDR1 LNHNV, CDR2 YYDKDF (reference sequence). CDR3 sequence reads: CATTRGGTYNEQFF. Here the CDR3 DNA reads TGTGCCACCACCAGGGGGGGAACCTACAATGAGCAGTTCTTC.

This clone was seen ten or more times. The rearrangement links TRBV5-6 to TRBJ1-5; 8 bases fit TRBD1. The CDR3 contains 14 residues. The V segment lost 2 bases and the J segment 7 bases; nucleotides outside the gene matches: 5. The germline V gene encodes CDR1 SGHDT and CDR2 YYEEEE. CDR3 nucleotide sequence: TGTGCCAGCAGCTTCTTGACAGGGGAACAGCCCCAGCATTTT. Its translation is CASSFLTGEQPQHF.